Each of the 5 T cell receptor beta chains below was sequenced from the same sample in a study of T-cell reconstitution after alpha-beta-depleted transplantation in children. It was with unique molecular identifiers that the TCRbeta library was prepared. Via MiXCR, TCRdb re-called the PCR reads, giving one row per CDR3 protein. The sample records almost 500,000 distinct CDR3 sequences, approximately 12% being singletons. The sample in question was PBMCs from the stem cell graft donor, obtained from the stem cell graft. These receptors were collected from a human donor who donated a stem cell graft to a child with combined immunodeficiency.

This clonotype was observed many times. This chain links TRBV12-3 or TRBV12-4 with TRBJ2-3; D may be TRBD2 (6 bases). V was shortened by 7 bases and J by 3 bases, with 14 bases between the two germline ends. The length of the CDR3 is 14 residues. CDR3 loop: CASNLGTSTDTQYF. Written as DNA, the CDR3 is TGTGCCAGCAACCTCGGGACTTCGACAGATACGCAGTATTTT.

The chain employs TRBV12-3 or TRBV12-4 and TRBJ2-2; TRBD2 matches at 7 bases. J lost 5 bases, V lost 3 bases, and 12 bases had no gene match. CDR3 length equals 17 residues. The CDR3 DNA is TGTGCCAGCAGTTTGCCCCCTCGACTAGCCGGGACCGGGGAGCTGTTTTTT. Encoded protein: CASSLPPRLAGTGELFF.

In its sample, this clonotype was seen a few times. CDR3 in amino acids: CASSQGGQSYEQYF. In DNA, the CDR3 is TGCGCCAGCAGCCAGGGAGGACAGTCCTACGAGCAGTACTTC. The V and J genes are TRBV4-3 and TRBJ2-7, with D perhaps TRBD1 or TRBD2 (6 bases each). The CDR3 length is 14 residues. Germline CDR1 and CDR2: LGHNA and YSLEER. The V end was cut by 3 bases, the J end by 1 base, with 10 bases between.

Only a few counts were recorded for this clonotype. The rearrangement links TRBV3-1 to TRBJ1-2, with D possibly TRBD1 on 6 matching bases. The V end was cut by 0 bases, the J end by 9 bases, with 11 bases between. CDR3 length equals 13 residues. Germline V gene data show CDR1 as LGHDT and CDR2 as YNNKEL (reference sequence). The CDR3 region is CASSQDGDRSYTF. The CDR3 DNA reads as TGTGCCAGCAGCCAAGATGGTGACAGGAGCTACACCTTC.

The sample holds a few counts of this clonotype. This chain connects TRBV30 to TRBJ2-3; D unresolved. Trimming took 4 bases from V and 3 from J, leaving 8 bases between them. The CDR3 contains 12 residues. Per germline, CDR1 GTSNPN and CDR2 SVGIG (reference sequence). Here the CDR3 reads CAWNSGTDTQYF. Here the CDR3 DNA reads TGTGCCTGGAATAGTGGAACAGATACGCAGTATTTT.